This T cell receptor beta chain was observed in a study of blood T cell repertoires in COVID-19. The CDR3 consists of 14 residues. Germline V gene lookup returns CDR1 SGHTA and CDR2 FQGTGA. Trimming shortened V by 2 bases and J by 4 bases, and 10 bases separated the two germline ends. Profiled with immunoSEQ multiplex PCR; TCRdb holds only in-frame clones, not every one. Among around 160,000 clones listed, 65% to 85% were seen once. The study recruited people aged 18 to 89 years across approximately 23 US areas. Sequencing was done on a sample of PBMCs or T cells enriched from blood (not recorded which). This chain joins TRBV7-3 and TRBJ2-3; no firm D call. The TCR originated in a woman aged 55 to 70 who had recovered from COVID-19. CDR3 bases: TGTGCCAGCAGCTTAGGGCATCCTCCAGATACGCAGTATTTT. Its translation is CASSLGHPPDTQYF.